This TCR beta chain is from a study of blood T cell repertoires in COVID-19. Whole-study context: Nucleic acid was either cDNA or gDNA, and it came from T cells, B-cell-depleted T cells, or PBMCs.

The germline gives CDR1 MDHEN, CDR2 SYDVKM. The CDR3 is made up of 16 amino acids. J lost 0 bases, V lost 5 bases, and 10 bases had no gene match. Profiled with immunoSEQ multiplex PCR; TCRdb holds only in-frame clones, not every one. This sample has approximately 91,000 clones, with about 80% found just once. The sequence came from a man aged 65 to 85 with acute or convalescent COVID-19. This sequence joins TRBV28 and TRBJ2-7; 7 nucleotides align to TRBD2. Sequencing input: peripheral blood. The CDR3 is CASSTYTSAVSYEQYF. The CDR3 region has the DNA TGTGCCAGCAGTACCTATACTAGCGCAGTCTCCTACGAGCAGTACTTC. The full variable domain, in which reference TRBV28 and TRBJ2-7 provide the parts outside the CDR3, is DVKVTQSSRYLVKRTGEKVFLECVQDMDHENMFWYRQDPGLGLRLIYFSYDVKMKEKGDIPEGYSVSREKKERFSLILESASTNQTSMYLCASSTYTSAVSYEQYFGPGTRLTVT.